These 29 T cell receptor beta chains came from one sample sequenced in a study of blood T cell repertoires in COVID-19. Assay: immunoSEQ multiplex PCR; the TCRdb copy retains only in-frame clones and omits some. The sample has approximately 150,000 clones; around 87% are singletons. Input material: peripheral blood. These receptors were taken from an elderly woman with COVID-19, enrolled during active disease.

The rearrangement joins TRBV28 to TRBJ1-1; the D gene is possibly TRBD1 (5 bases). CDR3 length equals 12 residues. Germline CDR1 MDHEN, CDR2 SYDVKM. The V gene lost 1 base and the J gene lost 8 bases, with 8 bases spanning the gap. CDR3 in amino acids: CASSLSQGEAFF. DNA for the CDR3: TGTGCCAGCAGTTTATCGCAGGGAGAAGCTTTCTTT.

The gene calls are TRBV7-2 and TRBJ1-4; TRBD1 matches 8 bases. CDR1 SGHTA and CDR2 FQGNSA come from the germline V gene. The V gene end was trimmed by 1 base and the J gene end by 2 bases; junction bases not matched to a gene: 3. The CDR3 covers 16 residues. DNA of the CDR3: TGTGCCAGCAGCTTAGATCGACAGGGGACTAATGAAAAACTGTTTTTT. Amino acids: CASSLDRQGTNEKLFF. Combining the CDR3 with reference TRBV7-2 and TRBJ1-4 gives the whole variable domain GAGVSQSPSNKVTEKGKDVELRCDPISGHTALYWYRQSLGQGLEFLIYFQGNSAPDKSGLPSDRFSAERTGGSVSTLTIQRTQQEDSAVYLCASSLDRQGTNEKLFFGSGTQLSVL.

The chain joins TRBV4-2 to TRBJ1-2; 11 nucleotides agree with TRBD1. With 8 bases clipped from V and 2 bases from J, the junction kept 4 bases outside the gene matches. Germline values: CDR1 LGHNA, CDR2 YNFKEQ. This CDR3 contains 14 residues. For the CDR3, the DNA is TGTGCCAGCTGGGGACAGGGGGTAAACTATGGCTACACCTTC. Residues: CASWGQGVNYGYTF.

The sample holds one count of this clone. J is TRBJ2-7 and V is TRBV28; 10 bases are shared with TRBD1. The junction had 3 bases not matched to a gene; V was cut back by 3 bases and J by 1 base. CDR1 and CDR2 from the germline V gene are MDHEN and SYDVKM. The length of the CDR3 is 15 residues. The CDR3 here is CASSFGTGVSYEQYF. The CDR3 DNA is TGTGCCAGCAGTTTCGGGACAGGGGTATCCTACGAGCAGTACTTC.

The chain uses TRBV7-9 and TRBJ2-3; D might be TRBD1 (5 bases). Germline CDR1 reads SEHNR; CDR2 reads FQNEAQ (reference sequence). Between the trimmed V and J ends, which lost 10 bases and 3 bases, there was a span of 8 bases. The length of the CDR3 is 11 residues. The CDR3 loop reads CATQGTDTQYF. The CDR3 DNA follows: TGTGCCACCCAGGGTACAGATACGCAGTATTTT.

The V and J genes are TRBV3-1 (or the pseudogene TRBV3-2) and TRBJ1-1; no clear D. Per the germline V gene, CDR1 is LGHDT and CDR2 is YNNKEL (reference sequence). Trimming stripped 4 bases from V and 0 bases from J, with 9 bases between. The CDR3 covers 14 residues. CDR3: CASSRALLNTEAFF. The CDR3, as DNA: TGTGCCAGCAGCCGGGCCCTTTTGAACACTGAAGCTTTCTTT.

V usage is TRBV7-9 and J usage is TRBJ1-5; D is undetermined. The CDR3 spans 14 residues. Trimming took 5 bases from V and 0 from J, leaving 8 bases between them. Per the germline V gene, CDR1 is SEHNR and CDR2 is FQNEAQ (reference sequence). This chain's CDR3 is CASSPVYSNQPQHF. CDR3 DNA sequence: TGTGCCAGCAGCCCCGTATATAGCAATCAGCCCCAGCATTTT.

The V gene is TRBV9, the J gene TRBJ1-5, with D possibly matching TRBD1 (5 bases). The V gene lost 2 bases and the J gene lost 0 bases, with 9 bases spanning the gap. CDR1 is SGDLS, CDR2 YYNGEE, per germline. This CDR3 has 15 amino acids. CDR3 region: CASSVTGDSNQPQHF. CDR3 nucleotide sequence: TGTGCCAGCAGCGTTACGGGGGATAGCAATCAGCCCCAGCATTTT.

The genes are TRBV5-1 and TRBJ1-1, with D perhaps matching TRBD1 (6 bases). The CDR3 has 13 amino acids. The germline gives CDR1 SGHRS, CDR2 YFSETQ. V was shortened by 3 bases and J by 5 bases, with 11 bases between the two germline ends. The CDR3 sequence is CASSYQGRTEAFF. The CDR3, as DNA: TGCGCCAGCAGCTATCAGGGGCGGACTGAAGCTTTCTTT.

CDR3 sequence (DNA): TGTGCCAGCAGCCTGACAGGGAGTCGAAACACCATATATTTT. This sequence encodes CASSLTGSRNTIYF. J is TRBJ1-3 and V is TRBV28, with 7 positions matching TRBD1. Germline V gene sequence: CDR1 MDHEN, CDR2 SYDVKM. The length of the CDR3 is 14 residues. Germline trimming cut 6 bases from V and 5 bases from J; bases unmatched to any gene: 7.

The chain couples TRBV19 to TRBJ1-5; 9 bases align to TRBD1. The V segment lost 5 bases and the J segment 3 bases; nucleotides outside the gene matches: 5. The CDR3 covers 15 residues. CDR1 and CDR2 from the germline V gene are LNHDA and SQIVND (reference sequence). The CDR3 DNA reads as TGTGCCAGTAGTTACGGACAGGGGTTCAATCAGCCCCAGCATTTT. It translates to CASSYGQGFNQPQHF.

This clone has only one observation. The chain combines TRBV6-6 with TRBJ2-7; D might be TRBD1 (6 bases). Germline V gives CDR1 MNHNY, CDR2 SVGAGI (reference sequence). Trimming left V 6 bases short and J 1 base short, with 13 bases between. This CDR3 is 14 amino acids long. The DNA of the CDR3 is TGTGCCAGCAGCTTCTCCCAGGGGTCCTACGAGCAGTACTTC. Protein: CASSFSQGSYEQYF.

This clone was counted between two and nine times. This chain uses TRBV19 with TRBJ1-6; TRBD1 aligns across 10 bases. The germline gives CDR1 LNHDA, CDR2 SQIVND (reference sequence). There are 15 residues in the CDR3. V shed 8 bases, J shed 7 bases, and the junction held 8 bases outside the gene matches. For the CDR3, the DNA is TGTGCCAGTGGAGAGACAGGGGGCTGGAATTCACCCCTCCACTTT. Protein: CASGETGGWNSPLHF.

A note on this clone: One end of the junction does not line up with germline, which may come from a read error. The V and J genes are TRBV20-1 and TRBJ1-1; weak D call: TRBD1 (5 bases). In germline, CDR1 is DFQATT, CDR2 SNEGSKA (reference sequence). The CDR3 runs 10 residues. CDR3 protein: CSALGPRLNF. The CDR3 DNA reads as TGCAGTGCTCTGGGGCCCCGACTGAACTTT.

J is TRBJ1-1 and V is TRBV7-2; 7 bases map to TRBD1. The ends lost 5 bases at V and 1 base at J; junction bases unmatched: 7. CDR1 is SGHTA, CDR2 FQGNSA, per germline. This CDR3 spans 15 amino acids. CDR3 coding DNA: TGTGCCAGCAGCATAGAGACAGGGAGGAACACTGAAGCTTTCTTT. Translation gives CASSIETGRNTEAFF.

The chain combines TRBV5-5 with TRBJ1-5, with 7 bases identical to TRBD1. CDR1 is SGHKS, CDR2 YYEKEE, per germline (reference sequence). J was trimmed by 2 bases and V by 4 bases; bases with no gene match: 6. This CDR3 is built from 15 residues. CDR3 coding DNA: TGTGCCAGCAGCGTGGAGGGGACAGGCAATCAGCCCCAGCATTTT. Translating it yields CASSVEGTGNQPQHF.

The rearrangement joins TRBV2 to TRBJ1-2; D ambiguous. V lost 8 bases and J 4 bases, leaving 14 bases between the germline ends. Germline V gene data show CDR1 as SNHLY and CDR2 as FYNNEI. The CDR3 has 13 amino acids. DNA of the CDR3: TGTGCCAGCGATCCGGCGGATCTCTATGGCTACACCTTC. Its translation is CASDPADLYGYTF.

The chain recombines TRBV7-2 with TRBJ2-5; 7 bases match TRBD1. Germline-derived CDR1 and CDR2 are SGHTA and FQGNSA. The V and J ends lost 6 bases and 2 bases, in that order; junction bases with no gene match: 9. The length of the CDR3 is 15 residues. The CDR3 DNA follows: TGTGCCAGCAGACCCGAACCGGGACAGCAAGAGACCCAGTACTTC. Translated, it gives CASRPEPGQQETQYF.

The J gene is TRBJ1-4, the V gene TRBV9; D is unclear. V was pared by 4 bases and J by 7 bases, with 14 bases between. The CDR3 is 14 amino acids. The germline gives CDR1 SGDLS, CDR2 YYNGEE. CDR3 sequence: CASSNPGVGEKLFF. CDR3 in DNA: TGTGCCAGCAGCAACCCAGGTGTCGGTGAAAAACTGTTTTTT.

This chain uses TRBV3-1 (or the pseudogene TRBV3-2) with TRBJ2-1, with D maybe TRBD1 (6 bases). The CDR3 is 13 residues long. CDR1 is LGHDT, CDR2 YNNKEL, per germline (reference sequence). V lost 0 bases and J lost 7, with 7 bases in between. The CDR3 DNA reads as TGTGCCAGCAGCCAAGAAGGACAGAATGAGCAGTTCTTC. Protein product: CASSQEGQNEQFF.

The chain carries TRBV20-1 and TRBJ2-5; possibly TRBD1 or TRBD2 for D (6 bases each). V was pared by 6 bases and J by 5 bases, with 13 bases between. Germline CDR1 is DFQATT and CDR2 is SNEGSKA (reference sequence). The CDR3 contains 12 residues. CDR3: CSASGGRETQYF. CDR3 nucleotides: TGCAGTGCCAGTGGGGGGCGGGAGACCCAGTACTTC.

This clone was counted once. The CDR3 region is CASSPRQGMRGYTF. The CDR3 region has the DNA TGTGCCAGCAGTCCCAGACAGGGAATGAGAGGCTACACCTTC. The gene calls are TRBV27 and TRBJ1-2; 7 bases map to TRBD1. Per germline, CDR1 MNHEY and CDR2 SMNVEV (reference sequence). The CDR3 has 14 amino acids. Trimming at V came to 5 bases and at J to 8 bases, leaving 11 bases not matched to a gene.

As regards this clone: This CDR3 is also generated by other DNA sequences in the sample. The V gene is TRBV7-2, the J gene TRBJ2-3; TRBD2 might be the D (6 bases). V was trimmed by 0 bases and J by 3 bases, leaving 10 bases between them. Germline lookup yields CDR1 SGHTA and CDR2 FQGNSA. The CDR3 covers 15 residues. The CDR3 here is CASSLAGLATDTQYF. The CDR3 nucleotides read TGTGCCAGCAGCTTAGCGGGTCTAGCGACAGATACGCAGTATTTT.

The chain uses TRBV9 and TRBJ2-1, with TRBD2 matching 7 bases. Looked up from germline, CDR1 is SGDLS and CDR2 is YYNGEE. The CDR3 covers 17 residues. Trimming at V came to 0 bases and at J to 5 bases, leaving 11 bases not matched to a gene. The CDR3 DNA sequence: TGTGCCAGCAGCGTAGTGGGAGGGGTACCCGGGGACAATGAGCAGTTCTTC. It translates to CASSVVGGVPGDNEQFF.

The chain carries TRBV7-8 and TRBJ2-7; 7 bases map to TRBD2. The junction had 4 bases not matched to a gene; V was cut back by 2 bases and J by 0 bases. The CDR3 loop spans 15 amino acids. Germline CDR1 is SGHVS and CDR2 is FQNEAQ. The CDR3 loop reads CASSLSGKSSYEQYF. CDR3 DNA: TGTGCCAGCAGCTTAAGCGGGAAGAGCTCCTACGAGCAGTACTTC.

This chain connects TRBV5-4 to TRBJ2-5, with 7 bases aligning to TRBD1. Germline V gene data show CDR1 as SGHNT and CDR2 as YYREEE (reference sequence). Losses at the gene ends were 2 bases for V and 0 bases for J; bases not matched to a gene: 4. The CDR3 runs to 15 residues. CDR3 in DNA: TGTGCCAGCAGCTTAGTGCAGGGGGACCAAGAGACCCAGTACTTC. As protein: CASSLVQGDQETQYF.

The V and J genes are TRBV18 and TRBJ1-3; D perhaps matches TRBD1 (6 bases). The CDR3 is 14 amino acids. Per germline, CDR1 KGHSH and CDR2 LQKENI. V was clipped by 5 bases and J by 0 bases, with 8 bases between them. Written as DNA, the CDR3 is TGTGCCAGCTCAATGGACAGCTCTGGAAACACCATATATTTT. Translated: CASSMDSSGNTIYF.

This chain uses TRBV4-3 with TRBJ2-6, with D possibly matching TRBD1 (6 bases). V shed 3 bases and J shed 1 base, with 19 bases lying between them. Germline V CDR1 and CDR2: LGHNA, YSLEER. The CDR3 has 19 residues. CDR3 sequence reads: CASSQFTATGSSGANVLTF. In DNA, the CDR3 is TGCGCCAGCAGCCAGTTCACCGCAACAGGGAGTTCTGGGGCCAACGTCCTGACTTTC.

V gene TRBV28 combines with J gene TRBJ2-1, with 8 bases that match TRBD2. This CDR3 is 15 amino acids long. CDR1 and CDR2 (germline): MDHEN, SYDVKM. The junction had 9 bases not matched to a gene; V was cut back by 5 bases and J by 6 bases. The CDR3 DNA reads as TGTGCCAGCAGTATCGCGGGAGGACCAAGCAATGAGCAGTTCTTC. Its translation is CASSIAGGPSNEQFF.